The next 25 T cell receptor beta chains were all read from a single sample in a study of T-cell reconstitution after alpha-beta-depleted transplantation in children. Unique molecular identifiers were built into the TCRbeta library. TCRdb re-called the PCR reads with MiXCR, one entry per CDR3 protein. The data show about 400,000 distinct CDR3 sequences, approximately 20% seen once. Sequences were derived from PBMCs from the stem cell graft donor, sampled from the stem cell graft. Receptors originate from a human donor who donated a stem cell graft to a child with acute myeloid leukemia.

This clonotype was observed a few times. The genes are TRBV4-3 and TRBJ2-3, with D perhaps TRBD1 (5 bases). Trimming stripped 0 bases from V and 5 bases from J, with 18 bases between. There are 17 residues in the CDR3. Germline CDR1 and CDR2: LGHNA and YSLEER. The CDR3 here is CASSQEGLTAVGDTQYF. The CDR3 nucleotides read TGCGCCAGCAGCCAAGAGGGGCTAACGGCAGTGGGAGATACGCAGTATTTT.

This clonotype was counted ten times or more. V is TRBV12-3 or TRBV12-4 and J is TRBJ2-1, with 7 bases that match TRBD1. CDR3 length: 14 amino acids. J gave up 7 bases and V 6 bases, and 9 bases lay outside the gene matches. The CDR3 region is CASRATGTANEQFF. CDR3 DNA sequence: TGTGCCAGCAGGGCCACCGGGACAGCGAATGAGCAGTTCTTC.

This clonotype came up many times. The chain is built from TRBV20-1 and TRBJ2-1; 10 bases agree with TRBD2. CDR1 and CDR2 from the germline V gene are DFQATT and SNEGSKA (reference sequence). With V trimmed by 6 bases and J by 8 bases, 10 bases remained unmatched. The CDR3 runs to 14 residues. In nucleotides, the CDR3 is TGCAGTGCCAAACTAGCGGGAATCGACCATGAGCAGTTCTTC. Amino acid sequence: CSAKLAGIDHEQFF.

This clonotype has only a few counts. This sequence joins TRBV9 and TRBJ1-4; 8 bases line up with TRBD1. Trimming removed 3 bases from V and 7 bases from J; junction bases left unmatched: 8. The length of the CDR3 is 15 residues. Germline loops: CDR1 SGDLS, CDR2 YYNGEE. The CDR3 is CASSGADRVFEKLFF. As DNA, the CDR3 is TGTGCCAGCAGCGGCGCGGACAGGGTTTTTGAAAAACTGTTTTTT.

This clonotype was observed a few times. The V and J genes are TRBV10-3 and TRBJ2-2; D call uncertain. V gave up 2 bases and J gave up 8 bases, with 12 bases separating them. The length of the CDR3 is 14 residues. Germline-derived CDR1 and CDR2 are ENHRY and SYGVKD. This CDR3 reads CAISEIVSSGELFF. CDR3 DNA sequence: TGTGCCATCAGTGAGATCGTGTCATCTGGGGAGCTGTTTTTT.

In DNA form, the CDR3 reads TGTGCCACCAGCGGCCATGGGACAGGGACCTACGAGCAGTACTTC. Translated, it gives CATSGHGTGTYEQYF. The chain carries TRBV15 and TRBJ2-7, with 9 bases fitting TRBD1. The V gene end was trimmed by 5 bases and the J gene end by 2 bases; junction bases not matched to a gene: 7. This CDR3 contains 15 residues. Germline V gene lookup returns CDR1 LNHNV and CDR2 YYDKDF (reference sequence).

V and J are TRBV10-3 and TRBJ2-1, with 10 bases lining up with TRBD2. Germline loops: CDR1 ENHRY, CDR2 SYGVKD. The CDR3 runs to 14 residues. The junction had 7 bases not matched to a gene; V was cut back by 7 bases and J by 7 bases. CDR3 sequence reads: CAITSGRARNEQFF. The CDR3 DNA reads TGTGCCATCACCAGCGGGAGGGCCCGGAATGAGCAGTTCTTC.

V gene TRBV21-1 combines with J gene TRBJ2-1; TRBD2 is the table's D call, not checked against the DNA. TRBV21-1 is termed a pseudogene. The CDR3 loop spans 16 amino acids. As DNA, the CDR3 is TGTGCCAGCAGCATGGCTAGCTGGTTTTCTGGCAATGAGCAGTTCTTC. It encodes CASSMASWFSGNEQFF.

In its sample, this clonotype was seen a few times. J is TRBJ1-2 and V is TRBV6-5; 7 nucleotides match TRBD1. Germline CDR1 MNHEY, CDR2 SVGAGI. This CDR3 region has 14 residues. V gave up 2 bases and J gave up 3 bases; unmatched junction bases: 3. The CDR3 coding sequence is TGTGCCAGCAGTTACGGTGGACAGGACTATGGCTACACCTTC. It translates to CASSYGGQDYGYTF.

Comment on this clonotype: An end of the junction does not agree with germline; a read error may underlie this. The CDR3 DNA sequence: TGTGCCAGCAGCCCACAGGGAGGGACCTACGGGCAGTACTTC. Encoded protein: CASSPQGGTYGQYF. The rearrangement uses TRBV28 and TRBJ2-7, with D perhaps TRBD2 (7 bases). This CDR3 contains 14 residues. In germline, CDR1 is MDHEN, CDR2 SYDVKM.

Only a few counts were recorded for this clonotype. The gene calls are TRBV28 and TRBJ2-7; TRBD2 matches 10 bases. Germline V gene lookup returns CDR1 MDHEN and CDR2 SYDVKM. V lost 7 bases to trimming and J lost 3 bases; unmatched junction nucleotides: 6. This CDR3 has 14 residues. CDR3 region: CASTLAGDIYEQYF. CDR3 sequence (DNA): TGTGCCAGCACCCTAGCGGGAGATATCTACGAGCAGTACTTC. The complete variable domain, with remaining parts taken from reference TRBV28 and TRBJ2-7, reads DVKVTQSSRYLVKRTGEKVFLECVQDMDHENMFWYRQDPGLGLRLIYFSYDVKMKEKGDIPEGYSVSREKKERFSLILESASTNQTSMYLCASTLAGDIYEQYFGPGTRLTVT.

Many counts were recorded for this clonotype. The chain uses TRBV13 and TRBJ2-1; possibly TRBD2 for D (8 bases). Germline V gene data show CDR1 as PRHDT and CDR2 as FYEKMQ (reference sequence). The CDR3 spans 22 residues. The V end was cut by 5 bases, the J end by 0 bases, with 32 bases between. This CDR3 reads CASSRVLIAGKGQSSSYNEQFF. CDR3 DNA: TGTGCCAGCAGCCGAGTTCTCATAGCGGGGAAGGGACAGTCGAGCTCCTACAATGAGCAGTTCTTC. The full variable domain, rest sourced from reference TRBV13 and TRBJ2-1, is AAGVIQSPRHLIKEKRETATLKCYPIPRHDTVYWYQQGPGQDPQFLISFYEKMQSDKGSIPDRFSAQQFSDYHSELNMSSLELGDSALYFCASSRVLIAGKGQSSSYNEQFFGPGTRLTVL.

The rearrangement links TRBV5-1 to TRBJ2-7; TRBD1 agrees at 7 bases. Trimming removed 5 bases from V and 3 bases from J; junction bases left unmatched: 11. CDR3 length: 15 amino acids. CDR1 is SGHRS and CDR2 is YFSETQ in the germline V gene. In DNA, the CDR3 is TGCGCCAGCAGGTCTACAGGGGTGGTGGGCTACGAGCAGTACTTC. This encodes CASRSTGVVGYEQYF.

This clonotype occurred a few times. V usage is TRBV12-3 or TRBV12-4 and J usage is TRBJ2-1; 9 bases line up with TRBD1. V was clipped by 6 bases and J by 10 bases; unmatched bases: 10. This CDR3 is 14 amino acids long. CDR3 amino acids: CASSLTGQGREQFF. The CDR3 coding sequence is TGTGCCAGCAGCCTAACGGGACAGGGAAGGGAGCAGTTCTTC.

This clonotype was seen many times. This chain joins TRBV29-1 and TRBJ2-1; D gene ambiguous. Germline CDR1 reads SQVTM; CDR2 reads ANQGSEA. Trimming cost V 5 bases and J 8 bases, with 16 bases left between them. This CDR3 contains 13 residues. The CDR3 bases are TGCAGCGTTTCACGTGGACCGGGCGATGAGCAGTTCTTC. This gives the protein CSVSRGPGDEQFF.

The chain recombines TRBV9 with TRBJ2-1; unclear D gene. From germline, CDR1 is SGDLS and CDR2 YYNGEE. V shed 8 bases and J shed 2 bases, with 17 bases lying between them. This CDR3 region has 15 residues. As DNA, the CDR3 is TGTGCCAGGAGTGGACGAATGAGTACCTACAATGAGCAGTTCTTC. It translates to CARSGRMSTYNEQFF.

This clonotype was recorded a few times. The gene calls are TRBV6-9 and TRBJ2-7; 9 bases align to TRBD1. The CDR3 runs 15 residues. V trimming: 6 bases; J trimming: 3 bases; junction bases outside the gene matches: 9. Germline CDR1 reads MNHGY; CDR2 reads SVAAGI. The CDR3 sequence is CASSRPGTGLYEQYF. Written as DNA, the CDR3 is TGTGCCAGCAGCCGTCCCGGGACAGGGCTCTACGAGCAGTACTTC.

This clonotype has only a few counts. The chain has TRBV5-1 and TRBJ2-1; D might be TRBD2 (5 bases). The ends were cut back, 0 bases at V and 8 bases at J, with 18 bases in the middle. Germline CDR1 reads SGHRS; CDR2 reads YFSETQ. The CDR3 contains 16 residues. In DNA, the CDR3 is TGCGCCAGCAGCTTGGGAGGGCACTCATCGGTCGATGAGCAGTTCTTC. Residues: CASSLGGHSSVDEQFF.

CDR3 loop: CASSQDGLSSYEQYF. CDR3 sequence (DNA): TGCGCCAGCAGCCAAGACGGGCTGAGCTCCTACGAGCAGTACTTC. V is TRBV4-1 and J is TRBJ2-7, with no clear D. This CDR3 has 15 amino acids. The V gene's germline CDR1 is MGHRA and CDR2 YSYEKL. Deletions cut 0 bases from V and 0 bases from J, with 9 bases between.

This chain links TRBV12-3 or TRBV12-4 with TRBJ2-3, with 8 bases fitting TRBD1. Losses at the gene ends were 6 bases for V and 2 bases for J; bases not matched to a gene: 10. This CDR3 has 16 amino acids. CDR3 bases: TGTGCCAGCAGCAGAGGGGGGACAGGATTCACAGATACGCAGTATTTT. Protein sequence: CASSRGGTGFTDTQYF.

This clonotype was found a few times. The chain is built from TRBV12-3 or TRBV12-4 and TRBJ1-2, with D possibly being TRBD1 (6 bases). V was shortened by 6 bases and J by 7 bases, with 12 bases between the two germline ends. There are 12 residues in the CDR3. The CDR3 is CASRSTGAGYTF. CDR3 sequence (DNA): TGTGCCAGCAGGTCGACAGGCGCTGGCTACACCTTC.

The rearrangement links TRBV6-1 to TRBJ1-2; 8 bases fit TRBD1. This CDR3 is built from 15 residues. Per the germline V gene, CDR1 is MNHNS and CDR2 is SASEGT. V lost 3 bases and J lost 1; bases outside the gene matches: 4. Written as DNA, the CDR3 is TGTGCCAGCAGTGAGCCAGGACAGGGTAACTATGGCTACACCTTC. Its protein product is CASSEPGQGNYGYTF.

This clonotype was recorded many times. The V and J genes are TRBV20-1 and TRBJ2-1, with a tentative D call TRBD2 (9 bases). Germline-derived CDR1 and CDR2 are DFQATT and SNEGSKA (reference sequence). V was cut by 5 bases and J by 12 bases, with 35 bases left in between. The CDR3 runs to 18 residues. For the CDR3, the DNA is TGCAGTGCTCGCCGGGACAGGCCCTACCTAGCGGGAAATAGTGGGCAGTTCTTC. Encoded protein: CSARRDRPYLAGNSGQFF.

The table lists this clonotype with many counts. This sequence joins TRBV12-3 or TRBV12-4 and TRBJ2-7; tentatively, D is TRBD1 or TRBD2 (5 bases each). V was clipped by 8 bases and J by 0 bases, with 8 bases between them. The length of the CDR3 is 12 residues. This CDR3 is CASGGFSYEQYF. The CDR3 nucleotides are TGTGCCAGCGGGGGATTCTCCTACGAGCAGTACTTC.

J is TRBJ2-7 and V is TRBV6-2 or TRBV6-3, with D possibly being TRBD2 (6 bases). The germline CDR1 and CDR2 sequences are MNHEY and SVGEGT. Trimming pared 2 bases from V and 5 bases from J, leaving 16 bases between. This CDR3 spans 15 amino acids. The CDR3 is CASSYRDSAKNEQYF. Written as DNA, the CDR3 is TGTGCCAGCAGTTACCGGGACTCAGCGAAGAACGAGCAGTACTTC.